This T cell receptor (beta chain) derives from a study of T cells in localized non-small cell lung cancer. Overall study findings and caveats: A raised T cell density in blood coincided with lengthier overall survival.

Clones were sequenced by immunoSEQ multiplex PCR, and TCRdb holds only the in-frame ones, with some missing. The sample includes some 4,600 clones, 30% of them seen just once. Note on this clone: Its antigen is as yet unknown.

This CDR3 comprises 15 residues. The germline CDR1 and CDR2 sequences are LNHDA and SQIVND (reference sequence). Trimming removed 0 bases at V and 6 bases at J, with 12 bases between. The sequences come from lung tumor tissue, collected before any cancer treatment. This rearrangement joins TRBV19 to TRBJ1-5; D ambiguous. The source of this sequence is a male donor older than 55 with stage I lung adenocarcinoma. The chain's CDR3 is CASSIERRLPQPQHF. The CDR3 coding sequence is TGTGCCAGTAGTATAGAAAGGCGACTCCCTCAGCCCCAGCATTTT. The entire variable domain, with the rest obtained from reference TRBV19 and TRBJ1-5, is as follows: DGGITQSPKYLFRKEGQNVTLSCEQNLNHDAMYWYRQDPGQGLRLIYYSQIVNDFQKGDIAEGYSVSREKKESFPLTVTSAQKNPTAFYLCASSIERRLPQPQHFGDGTRLSIL.